The 26 T cell receptor beta chains below all came from one sample that was sequenced in a study of blood T cell repertoires in COVID-19. Some clones are missing from TCRdb's copy, which holds only in-frame ones; the method was immunoSEQ multiplex PCR. Of under 95,000 clones listed, roughly four fifths were seen once; the top ten hold approximately 2.3%. The sequencing sample was made of peripheral blood. The source of these receptors is a woman aged 65 to 85 with acute or convalescent COVID-19.

The V and J genes are TRBV25-1 and TRBJ2-5, with D unresolved. The CDR3 totals 13 residues. Trimming removed 3 bases from V and 5 bases from J, with 10 bases in between. From germline, CDR1 is MGHDK and CDR2 SYGVNS. CDR3 amino acids: CASSEAGRETQYF. The CDR3 DNA follows: TGTGCCAGCAGTGAGGCAGGAAGGGAGACCCAGTACTTC.

The chain links TRBV3-1 (or the pseudogene TRBV3-2) to TRBJ2-5; no firm D call. CDR1 and CDR2 from the germline V gene are LGHDT and YNNKEL (reference sequence). Trimming cost V 0 bases and J 5 bases, with 7 bases left between them. The CDR3 consists of 13 residues. The CDR3 DNA is TGTGCCAGCAGCCAAGACTTCAGGGAGACCCAGTACTTC. This encodes CASSQDFRETQYF.

This sequence joins TRBV24-1 and TRBJ2-7; 7 bases map to TRBD2. Trimming took 4 bases from V and 5 from J; bases not matched to a gene: 10. Per the germline V gene, CDR1 is KGHDR and CDR2 is SFDVKD. The CDR3 extends over 15 amino acids. The CDR3 region is CATSESRDYHHEQYF. CDR3 in DNA: TGTGCCACCAGTGAGTCCCGGGACTACCACCACGAGCAGTACTTC.

The chain carries TRBV3-1 (or the pseudogene TRBV3-2) and TRBJ2-2, with TRBD1 matching over 7 bases. Trimming took 5 bases from V and 3 from J; bases not matched to a gene: 6. This CDR3 contains 15 residues. The V gene's germline CDR1 is LGHDT and CDR2 YNNKEL (reference sequence). As DNA, the CDR3 is TGTGCCAGCAGCTATAGGGGGCGCGACACCGGGGAGCTGTTTTTT. The encoded protein is CASSYRGRDTGELFF.

V usage is TRBV6-5 and J usage is TRBJ1-5; possibly TRBD1 for D (6 bases). The germline gives CDR1 MNHEY, CDR2 SVGAGI. The CDR3 loop spans 13 amino acids. V lost 4 bases, J lost 6 bases, and 10 bases lay in between. Here the CDR3 DNA reads TGTGCCAGCAGTTGGGGGGGCGGTCAGCCCCAGCATTTT. Translating it yields CASSWGGGQPQHF.

V is TRBV10-3 and J is TRBJ1-2; 12 bases fit TRBD1. This CDR3 comprises 15 residues. V lost 3 bases to trimming and J lost 7 bases; unmatched junction nucleotides: 6. Germline V gene data show CDR1 as ENHRY and CDR2 as SYGVKD. This CDR3 is CAISERGQGAFGYTF. CDR3 DNA sequence: TGTGCCATCAGTGAAAGGGGACAGGGGGCTTTTGGCTACACCTTC.

The chain is built from TRBV25-1 and TRBJ1-1; TRBD1 might be the D (5 bases). Deletions cut 5 bases from V and 4 bases from J, with 11 bases between. The CDR3 is made up of 13 amino acids. Germline V gives CDR1 MGHDK, CDR2 SYGVNS. CDR3 DNA: TGTGCCAGCAGTAGGGGTCCCAGCACTGAAGCTTTCTTT. This gives the protein CASSRGPSTEAFF.

The J gene is TRBJ1-4, the V gene TRBV5-6, with D unclear. This CDR3 region has 12 residues. CDR1 SGHDT and CDR2 YYEEEE come from the germline V gene. Trimming left V 4 bases short and J 4 bases short, with 5 bases between. The CDR3 region has the DNA TGTGCCAGCAGCAATCTTAATGAAAAACTGTTTTTT. As protein: CASSNLNEKLFF.

Notes on this clone: Different DNA sequences within this sample yield the same CDR3. The V gene is TRBV10-1, the J gene TRBJ2-5; D is uncertain. The CDR3 has 12 amino acids. Trimming shortened V by 9 bases and J by 5 bases, and 13 bases separated the two germline ends. The germline V gene encodes CDR1 WNHNN and CDR2 SYGVQD (reference sequence). CDR3 sequence (DNA): TGCGCCAGGATCGAGTTCGCGGAGACCCAGTACTTC. Translation gives CARIEFAETQYF.

This clone was seen a few times. The rearrangement uses TRBV3-1 (or the pseudogene TRBV3-2) and TRBJ2-3; 8 positions match TRBD2. CDR3 length equals 14 residues. CDR1 and CDR2 from the germline V gene are LGHDT and YNNKEL (reference sequence). With V trimmed by 7 bases and J by 0 bases, 3 bases remained unmatched. CDR3 bases: TGTGCCAGCATCAGCGGGGGTAGCACAGATACGCAGTATTTT. Protein: CASISGGSTDTQYF.

The gene calls are TRBV2 and TRBJ1-6, with 11 bases aligning to TRBD1. Germline loops: CDR1 SNHLY, CDR2 FYNNEI. Trimming at V came to 7 bases and at J to 9 bases, leaving 5 bases not matched to a gene. This CDR3 contains 14 residues. In nucleotides, the CDR3 is TGTGCCAGCACTGGGACAGGGGGAGTTTCACCCCTCCACTTT. Protein: CASTGTGGVSPLHF.

The chain uses TRBV11-3 and TRBJ1-6, with 8 nucleotides matching TRBD1. Trimming took 0 bases from V and 8 from J; bases not matched to a gene: 6. The CDR3 consists of 16 residues. Germline V gene sequence: CDR1 SGHNT, CDR2 YENEEA. The CDR3 loop reads CASSLEGTGGYSPLHF. In DNA, the CDR3 is TGTGCCAGCAGCTTAGAGGGAACAGGGGGATATTCACCCCTCCACTTT.

The chain uses TRBV6-5 and TRBJ1-5; 8 bases map to TRBD1. CDR1 is MNHEY and CDR2 is SVGAGI in the germline V gene. The V segment lost 5 bases and the J segment 6 bases; nucleotides outside the gene matches: 9. The CDR3 spans 15 residues. The CDR3 DNA reads as TGTGCCAGCAGTAGCGGACAGGGCGCAAGTCAGCCCCAGCATTTT. Protein sequence: CASSSGQGASQPQHF.

The J gene is TRBJ1-1, the V gene TRBV5-1; TRBD1 matches 9 bases. The V segment lost 0 bases and the J segment 5 bases; nucleotides outside the gene matches: 2. Germline V gene sequence: CDR1 SGHRS, CDR2 YFSETQ. The CDR3 is made up of 14 amino acids. The CDR3 coding sequence is TGCGCCAGCAGCTTGGCGGGACAGGGAACTGAAGCTTTCTTT. As protein: CASSLAGQGTEAFF.

This chain connects TRBV28 to TRBJ2-5, with D tentatively TRBD1 (6 bases). Trimming removed 5 bases from V and 2 bases from J, with 12 bases in between. From germline, CDR1 is MDHEN and CDR2 SYDVKM. The CDR3 is made up of 14 amino acids. The CDR3 nucleotides are TGTGCCAGCAGTCAAACAGGGAAACAAGAGACCCAGTACTTC. This encodes CASSQTGKQETQYF.

The chain is built from TRBV4-1 and TRBJ2-5, with D possibly matching TRBD2 (6 bases). Germline V gene sequence: CDR1 MGHRA, CDR2 YSYEKL. The CDR3 has 15 residues. The V and J ends lost 0 bases and 5 bases respectively, with 13 bases between them. CDR3 region: CASSQEGPGGETQYF. The CDR3 region has the DNA TGCGCCAGCAGCCAAGAAGGTCCCGGGGGTGAGACCCAGTACTTC.

The chain uses TRBV9 and TRBJ1-3, with 7 nucleotides matching TRBD1. Per germline, CDR1 SGDLS and CDR2 YYNGEE. With V trimmed by 0 bases and J by 3 bases, 6 bases remained unmatched. This CDR3 has 16 amino acids. Here the CDR3 DNA reads TGTGCCAGCAGCGTAGCTACAGGGGCGGTTGGAAACACCATATATTTT. Its translation is CASSVATGAVGNTIYF.

V is TRBV16 and J is TRBJ2-7, with 8 bases matching TRBD1. From germline, CDR1 is KGHSY and CDR2 FQNENV. This CDR3 comprises 15 residues. The V segment lost 4 bases and the J segment 2 bases; nucleotides outside the gene matches: 7. This CDR3 reads CASSLSTGGPYEQYF. CDR3 in DNA: TGTGCCAGCAGCCTTTCCACAGGGGGACCCTACGAGCAGTACTTC.

This chain links TRBV5-1 with TRBJ1-2, with D unresolved. The CDR3 consists of 13 residues. With 0 bases removed from V and 10 bases from J, the gap between germline ends came to 13 bases. Germline V gives CDR1 SGHRS, CDR2 YFSETQ. The CDR3 spells CASSLDYSRNYTF. CDR3 in DNA: TGCGCCAGCAGCTTGGATTACAGTCGGAACTACACCTTC.

The rearrangement uses TRBV11-3 and TRBJ2-7; D is perhaps TRBD2 (5 bases). Germline lookup yields CDR1 SGHNT and CDR2 YENEEA. V lost 0 bases and J 3 bases, leaving 12 bases between the germline ends. The length of the CDR3 is 15 residues. CDR3 nucleotide sequence: TGTGCCAGCAGCTTAGATCTCACCGAGGGCTACGAGCAGTACTTC. Encoded protein: CASSLDLTEGYEQYF.

The chain couples TRBV3-1 (or the pseudogene TRBV3-2) to TRBJ2-5, with 10 bases aligning to TRBD2. The CDR3 loop spans 16 amino acids. Germline V gene lookup returns CDR1 LGHDT and CDR2 YNNKEL (reference sequence). The V segment lost 3 bases and the J segment 4 bases; nucleotides outside the gene matches: 8. The CDR3 here is CASSQPSGGTGETQYF. The CDR3 coding sequence is TGTGCCAGCAGCCAGCCTAGCGGGGGTACAGGAGAGACCCAGTACTTC.

The chain carries TRBV7-8 and TRBJ1-2; TRBD1 matches 8 bases. The V and J ends lost 2 bases and 5 bases, in that order; junction bases with no gene match: 4. The germline gives CDR1 SGHVS, CDR2 FQNEAQ. CDR3 length: 14 amino acids. The CDR3 loop reads CASSLTGGAYGYTF. CDR3 bases: TGTGCCAGCAGCTTAACAGGGGGGGCGTATGGCTACACCTTC.

V usage is TRBV7-3 and J usage is TRBJ1-6; D is perhaps TRBD1 (6 bases). With 2 bases removed from V and 4 bases from J, the gap between germline ends came to 18 bases. Germline CDR1 is SGHTA and CDR2 is FQGTGA. CDR3 length: 18 residues. CDR3 coding DNA: TGTGCCAGCAGCTTAGACTTGGTGGGGCAGGGGTATAATTCACCCCTCCACTTT. Its protein is CASSLDLVGQGYNSPLHF.

The gene calls are TRBV12-3 or TRBV12-4 and TRBJ1-4, with D unclear. The CDR3 covers 13 residues. The V gene lost 6 bases and the J gene lost 4 bases, with 9 bases spanning the gap. CDR3 sequence: CASRAGYNEKLFF. CDR3 coding DNA: TGTGCCAGCAGGGCGGGGTATAATGAAAAACTGTTTTTT.

The chain couples TRBV5-1 to TRBJ2-3; D is possibly TRBD2 (5 bases). Germline CDR1 is SGHRS and CDR2 is YFSETQ. V was pared by 3 bases and J by 3 bases, with 11 bases between. The CDR3 covers 14 residues. CDR3 nucleotides: TGCGCCAGCAGCTCCCGGTCGGGGACAGATACGCAGTATTTT. Translation: CASSSRSGTDTQYF. Full variable domain (missing parts from reference TRBV5-1 and TRBJ2-3): KAGVTQTPRYLIKTRGQQVTLSCSPISGHRSVSWYQQTPGQGLQFLFEYFSETQRNKGNFPGRFSGRQFSNSRSEMNVSTLELGDSALYLCASSSRSGTDTQYFGPGTRLTVL.

In DNA, the CDR3 is TGCGCCAGCAGCTTGGCCGAAGCCTTATCCTCTGGAAACACCATATATTTT. Translating it yields CASSLAEALSSGNTIYF. The chain combines TRBV5-1 with TRBJ1-3; D gene ambiguous. Germline CDR1 SGHRS, CDR2 YFSETQ. Trimming stripped 0 bases from V and 0 bases from J, with 13 bases between. The CDR3 has 17 amino acids.